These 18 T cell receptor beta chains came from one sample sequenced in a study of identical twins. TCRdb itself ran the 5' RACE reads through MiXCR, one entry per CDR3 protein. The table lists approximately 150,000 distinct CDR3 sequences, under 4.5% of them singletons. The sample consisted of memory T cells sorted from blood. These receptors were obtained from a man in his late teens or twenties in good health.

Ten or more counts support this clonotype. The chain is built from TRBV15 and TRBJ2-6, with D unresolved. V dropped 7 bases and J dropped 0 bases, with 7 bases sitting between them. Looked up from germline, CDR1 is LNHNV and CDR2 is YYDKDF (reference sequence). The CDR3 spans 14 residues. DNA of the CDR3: TGTGCCACCACACAAAACTCTGGGGCCAACGTCCTGACTTTC. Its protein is CATTQNSGANVLTF.

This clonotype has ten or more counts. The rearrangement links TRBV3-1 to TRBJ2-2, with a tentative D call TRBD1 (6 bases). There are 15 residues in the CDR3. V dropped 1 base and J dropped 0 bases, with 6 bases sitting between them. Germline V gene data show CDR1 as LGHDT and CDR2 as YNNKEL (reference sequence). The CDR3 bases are TGTGCCAGCAGCCAAGCAGGGGCGAACACCGGGGAGCTGTTTTTT. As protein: CASSQAGANTGELFF.

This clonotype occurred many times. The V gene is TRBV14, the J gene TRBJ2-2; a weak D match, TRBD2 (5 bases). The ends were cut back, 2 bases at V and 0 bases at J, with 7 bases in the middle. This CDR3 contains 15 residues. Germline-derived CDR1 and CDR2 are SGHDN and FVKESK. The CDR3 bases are TGTGCCAGCAGCCAATTCGGGGCGAACACCGGGGAGCTGTTTTTT. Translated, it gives CASSQFGANTGELFF.

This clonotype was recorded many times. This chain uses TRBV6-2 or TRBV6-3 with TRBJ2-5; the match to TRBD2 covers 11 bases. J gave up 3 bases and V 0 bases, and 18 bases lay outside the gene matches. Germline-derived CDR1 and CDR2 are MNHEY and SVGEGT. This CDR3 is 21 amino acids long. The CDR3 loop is CASSYSLSIVGGGLAEETQYF. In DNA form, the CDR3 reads TGTGCCAGCAGTTACTCGTTGAGTATAGTAGGTGGGGGACTAGCGGAAGAGACCCAGTACTTC.

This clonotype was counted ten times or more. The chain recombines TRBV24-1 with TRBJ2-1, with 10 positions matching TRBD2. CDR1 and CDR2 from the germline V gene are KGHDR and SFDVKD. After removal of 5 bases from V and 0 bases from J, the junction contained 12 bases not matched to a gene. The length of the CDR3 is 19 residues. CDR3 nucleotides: TGTGCCACCAGTGGGACCAGCGGGAGGGGACGCGGCTCCTACAATGAGCAGTTCTTC. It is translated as CATSGTSGRGRGSYNEQFF.

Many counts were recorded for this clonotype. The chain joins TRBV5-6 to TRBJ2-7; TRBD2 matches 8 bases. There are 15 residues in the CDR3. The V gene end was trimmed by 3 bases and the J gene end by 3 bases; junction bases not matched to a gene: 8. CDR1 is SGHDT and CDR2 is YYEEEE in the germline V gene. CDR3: CASSWTLAGYYEQYV. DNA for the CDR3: TGTGCCAGCAGCTGGACATTAGCGGGGTACTACGAGCAGTACGTC.

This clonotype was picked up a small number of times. The CDR3 coding sequence is TGCAGCGTTCTCCCCGCAGTACGGGCTGAAGCTTTCTTT. It yields the protein CSVLPAVRAEAFF. The chain joins TRBV29-1 to TRBJ1-1; D unclear. V lost 5 bases and J lost 6, with 16 bases in between. Germline CDR1 reads SQVTM; CDR2 reads ANQGSEA. This CDR3 contains 13 residues.

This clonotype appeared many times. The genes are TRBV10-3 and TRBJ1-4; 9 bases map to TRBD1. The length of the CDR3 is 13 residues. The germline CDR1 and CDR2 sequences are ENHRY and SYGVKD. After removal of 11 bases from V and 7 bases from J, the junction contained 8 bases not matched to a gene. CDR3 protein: CAVAQGAAEKLFF. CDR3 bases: TGTGCCGTGGCACAGGGGGCTGCTGAAAAACTGTTTTTT.

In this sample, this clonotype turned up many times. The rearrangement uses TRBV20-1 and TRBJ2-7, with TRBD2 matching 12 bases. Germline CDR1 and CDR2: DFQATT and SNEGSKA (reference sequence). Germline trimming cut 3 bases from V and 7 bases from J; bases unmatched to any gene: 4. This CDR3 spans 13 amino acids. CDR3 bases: TGCAGTGCTAGCCCGACTAGCGGGGGAGAGCAGTACGTC. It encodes CSASPTSGGEQYV.

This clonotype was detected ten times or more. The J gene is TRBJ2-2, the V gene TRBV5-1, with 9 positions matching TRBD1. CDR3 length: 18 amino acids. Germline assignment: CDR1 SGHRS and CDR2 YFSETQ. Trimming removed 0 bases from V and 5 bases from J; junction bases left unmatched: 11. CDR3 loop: CASSLAGGGQGRTGELFF. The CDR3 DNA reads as TGCGCCAGCAGCTTGGCCGGTGGGGGACAGGGACGGACCGGGGAGCTGTTTTTT. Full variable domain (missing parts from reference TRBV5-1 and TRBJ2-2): KAGVTQTPRYLIKTRGQQVTLSCSPISGHRSVSWYQQTPGQGLQFLFEYFSETQRNKGNFPGRFSGRQFSNSRSEMNVSTLELGDSALYLCASSLAGGGQGRTGELFFGEGSRLTVL.

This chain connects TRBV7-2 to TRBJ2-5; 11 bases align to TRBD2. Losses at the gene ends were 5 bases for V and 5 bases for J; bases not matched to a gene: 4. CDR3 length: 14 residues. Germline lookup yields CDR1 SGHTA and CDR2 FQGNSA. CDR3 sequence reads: CASSPSGRRETQYF. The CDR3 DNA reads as TGTGCCAGCAGCCCTAGCGGGAGGAGGGAGACCCAGTACTTC.

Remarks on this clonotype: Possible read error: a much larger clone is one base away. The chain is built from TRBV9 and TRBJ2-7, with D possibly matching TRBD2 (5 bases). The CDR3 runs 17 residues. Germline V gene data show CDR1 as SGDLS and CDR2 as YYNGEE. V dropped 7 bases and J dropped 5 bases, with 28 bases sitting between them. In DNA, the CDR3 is TGTGCCAGCGGAGCGTCGAGCTGGAGGACCTTAGTCCACGAGCAGTACTTC. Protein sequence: CASGASSWRTLVHEQYF.

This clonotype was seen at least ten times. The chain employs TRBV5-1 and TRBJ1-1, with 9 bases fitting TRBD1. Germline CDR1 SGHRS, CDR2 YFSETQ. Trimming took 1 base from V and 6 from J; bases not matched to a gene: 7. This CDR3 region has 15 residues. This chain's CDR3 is CASSLKGQGGAEAFF. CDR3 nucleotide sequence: TGCGCCAGCAGCTTGAAGGGACAGGGAGGCGCTGAAGCTTTCTTT.

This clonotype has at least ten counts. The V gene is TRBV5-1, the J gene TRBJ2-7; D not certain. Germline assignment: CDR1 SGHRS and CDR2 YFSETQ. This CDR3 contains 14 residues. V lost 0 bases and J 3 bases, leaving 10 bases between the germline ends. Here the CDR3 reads CASSLEGILYEQYF. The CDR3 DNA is TGCGCCAGCAGCTTGGAGGGCATCCTCTACGAGCAGTACTTC.

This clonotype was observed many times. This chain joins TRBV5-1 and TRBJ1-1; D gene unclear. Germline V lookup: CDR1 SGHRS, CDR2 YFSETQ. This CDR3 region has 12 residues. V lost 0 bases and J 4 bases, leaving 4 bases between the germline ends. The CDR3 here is CASSLVGTEAFF. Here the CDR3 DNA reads TGCGCCAGCAGCTTGGTGGGCACTGAAGCTTTCTTT. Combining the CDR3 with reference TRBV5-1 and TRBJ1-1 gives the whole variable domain KAGVTQTPRYLIKTRGQQVTLSCSPISGHRSVSWYQQTPGQGLQFLFEYFSETQRNKGNFPGRFSGRQFSNSRSEMNVSTLELGDSALYLCASSLVGTEAFFGQGTRLTVV.

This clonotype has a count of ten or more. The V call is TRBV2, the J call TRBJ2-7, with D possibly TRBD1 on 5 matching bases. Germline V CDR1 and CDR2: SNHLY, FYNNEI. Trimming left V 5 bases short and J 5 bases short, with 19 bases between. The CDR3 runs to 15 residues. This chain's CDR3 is CASSPPRQGENEQYF. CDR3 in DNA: TGTGCCAGCAGTCCACCACGGCAGGGTGAAAACGAGCAGTACTTC. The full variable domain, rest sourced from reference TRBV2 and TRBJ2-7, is EPEVTQTPSHQVTQMGQEVILRCVPISNHLYFYWYRQILGQKVEFLVSFYNNEISEKSEIFDDQFSVERPDGSNFTLKIRSTKLEDSAMYFCASSPPRQGENEQYFGPGTRLTVT.

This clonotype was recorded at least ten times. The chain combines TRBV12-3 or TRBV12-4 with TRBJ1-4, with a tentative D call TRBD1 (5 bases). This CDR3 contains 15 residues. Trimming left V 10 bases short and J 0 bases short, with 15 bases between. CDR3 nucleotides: TGTGCCATCTCCTTAGGGGCAGCAACTAATGAAAAACTGTTTTTT. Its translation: CAISLGAATNEKLFF.

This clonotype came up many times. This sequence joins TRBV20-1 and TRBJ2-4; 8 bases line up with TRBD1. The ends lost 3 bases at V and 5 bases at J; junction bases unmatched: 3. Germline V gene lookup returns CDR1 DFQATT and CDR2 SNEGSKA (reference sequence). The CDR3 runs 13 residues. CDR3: CSARVGQENIQYF. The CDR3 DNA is TGCAGTGCTAGGGTGGGACAGGAAAACATTCAGTACTTC.